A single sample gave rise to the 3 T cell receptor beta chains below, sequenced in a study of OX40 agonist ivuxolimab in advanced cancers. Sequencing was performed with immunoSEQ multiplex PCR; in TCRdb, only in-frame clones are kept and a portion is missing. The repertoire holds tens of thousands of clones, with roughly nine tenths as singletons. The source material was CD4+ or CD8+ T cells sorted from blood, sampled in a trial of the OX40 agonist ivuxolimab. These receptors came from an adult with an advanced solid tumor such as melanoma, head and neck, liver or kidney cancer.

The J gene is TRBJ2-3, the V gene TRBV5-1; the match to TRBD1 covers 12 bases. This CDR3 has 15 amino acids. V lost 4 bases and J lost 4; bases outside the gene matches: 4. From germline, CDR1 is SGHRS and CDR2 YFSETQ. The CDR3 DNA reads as TGCGCCAGCAGCCCCGGGACAGGGGGCGCAGATACGCAGTATTTT. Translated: CASSPGTGGADTQYF. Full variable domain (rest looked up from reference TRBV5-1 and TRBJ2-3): KAGVTQTPRYLIKTRGQQVTLSCSPISGHRSVSWYQQTPGQGLQFLFEYFSETQRNKGNFPGRFSGRQFSNSRSEMNVSTLELGDSALYLCASSPGTGGADTQYFGPGTRLTVL.

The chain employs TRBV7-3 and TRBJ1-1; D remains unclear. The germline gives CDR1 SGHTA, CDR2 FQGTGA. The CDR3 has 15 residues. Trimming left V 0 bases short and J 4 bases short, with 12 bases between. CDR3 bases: TGTGCCAGCAGCTTAACGGCAGGCGGAGTCACTGAAGCTTTCTTT. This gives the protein CASSLTAGGVTEAFF.

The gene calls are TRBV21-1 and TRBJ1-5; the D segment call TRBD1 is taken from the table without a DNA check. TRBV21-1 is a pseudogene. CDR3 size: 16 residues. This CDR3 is CASSPRGTGGDQPQHF. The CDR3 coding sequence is TGTGCCAGCAGCCCACGGGGGACAGGGGGCGATCAGCCCCAGCATTTT.